The 17 T cell receptor beta chains below were found in one sample sequenced in a study of Graves' ophthalmopathy and Graves' hyperthyroidism. RNA transcripts served as template for amplifying TCR beta CDR3 sequences. First-round RT-PCR used HTBI primers; second-round multiplex PCR followed. Each CDR3 protein is one row after TCRdb ran MiXCR on the multiplex PCR reads. Of fewer than 650,000 distinct CDR3 sequences listed, about 24% are singletons. The sequenced sample consisted of peripheral blood. These receptors originate from a woman aged 18-29 years with stable Graves' hyperthyroidism. Some clones in this sample may be carry-over from other donors' samples.

This clonotype was seen at least ten times. The chain uses TRBV19 and TRBJ1-5, with D possibly TRBD1 on 6 matching bases. This CDR3 is 16 amino acids long. The V end was cut by 4 bases, the J end by 0 bases, with 13 bases between. Germline V gene sequence: CDR1 LNHDA, CDR2 SQIVND (reference sequence). CDR3 in DNA: TGTGCCAGTAGTACCGTGGGACAAAATAGCAATCAGCCCCAGCATTTT. Protein sequence: CASSTVGQNSNQPQHF.

This clonotype was counted at least ten times. The chain has TRBV9 and TRBJ1-1, with 8 positions matching TRBD1. J was trimmed by 5 bases and V by 3 bases; bases with no gene match: 9. Germline CDR1 is SGDLS and CDR2 is YYNGEE. CDR3 length: 15 amino acids. The CDR3 region has the DNA TGTGCCAGCAGCGGAGGCACAGGGGGTAATACTGAAGCTTTCTTT. It specifies CASSGGTGGNTEAFF.

This clonotype was detected many times. The chain employs TRBV12-3 or TRBV12-4 and TRBJ1-5, with TRBD1 matching over 7 bases. The J segment lost 0 bases and the V segment lost 5 bases, leaving 10 bases of the junction unmatched. The CDR3 extends over 17 amino acids. This chain's CDR3 is CASSPTRTGHSNQPQHF. The DNA for the CDR3 is TGTGCCAGCAGTCCCACCCGGACAGGACATAGCAATCAGCCCCAGCATTTT.

This clonotype occurred a few times. This chain joins TRBV18 and TRBJ2-5; possible D gene TRBD2, 5 bases. The CDR3 length is 15 residues. The ends were cut back, 6 bases at V and 1 base at J, with 15 bases in the middle. Germline V gives CDR1 KGHSH, CDR2 LQKENI. The CDR3 region has the DNA TGTGCCAGCTCCTTAATGGGAGTTGGCCAAGAGACCCAGTACTTC. Residues: CASSLMGVGQETQYF. The full variable domain, its missing parts supplied by reference TRBV18 and TRBJ2-5, is NAGVMQNPRHLVRRRGQEARLRCSPMKGHSHVYWYRQLPEEGLKFMVYLQKENIIDESGMPKERFSAEFPKEGPSILRIQQVVRGDSAAYFCASSLMGVGQETQYFGPGTRLLVL.

Many counts were recorded for this clonotype. The chain is built from TRBV9 and TRBJ2-7; tentatively, D is TRBD2 (6 bases). With 4 bases removed from V and 7 bases from J, the gap between germline ends came to 18 bases. This CDR3 spans 14 amino acids. Per the germline V gene, CDR1 is SGDLS and CDR2 is YYNGEE. The CDR3, as DNA: TGTGCCAGCAGCCTGTCTTCGGGACTCTCGGAGCAGTACTTC. Amino acid sequence: CASSLSSGLSEQYF. The full variable domain, in which reference TRBV9 and TRBJ2-7 provide the parts outside the CDR3, is DSGVTQTPKHLITATGQRVTLRCSPRSGDLSVYWYQQSLDQGLQFLIQYYNGEERAKGNILERFSAQQFPDLHSELNLSSLELGDSALYFCASSLSSGLSEQYFGPGTRLTVT.

This clonotype was observed a few times. A read error may explain this, as a much larger clone is one base away. The chain recombines TRBV27 with TRBJ1-1, with D unclear. The V and J ends lost 4 bases and 4 bases respectively, with 4 bases between them. This CDR3 comprises 11 residues. CDR1 and CDR2 (germline): MNHEY, SMNVEV (reference sequence). The CDR3 spells CASSSFTEAFF. CDR3 sequence (DNA): TGTGCCAGCAGTTCCTTCACTGAAGCTTTCTTT.

This chain links TRBV5-1 with TRBJ2-7; the match to TRBD1 covers 7 bases. The J segment lost 1 base and the V segment lost 1 base, leaving 5 bases of the junction unmatched. Germline CDR1 and CDR2: SGHRS and YFSETQ. The CDR3 contains 15 residues. The CDR3 bases are TGCGCCAGCAGCTTGACGAGGACAGGTTCCTACGAGCAGTACTTC. It specifies CASSLTRTGSYEQYF.

The CDR3 loop is CASSQSSGGGQETQYF. In DNA, the CDR3 is TGTGCCAGCAGCCAGAGTAGCGGGGGGGGACAAGAGACCCAGTACTTC. The genes are TRBV4-2 and TRBJ2-5; 11 positions agree with TRBD2. After removal of 3 bases from V and 2 bases from J, the junction contained 5 bases not matched to a gene. This CDR3 has 16 residues. The germline gives CDR1 LGHNA, CDR2 YNFKEQ.

At least ten counts were recorded for this clonotype. This chain connects TRBV20-1 to TRBJ2-7; tentatively, D is TRBD1 (6 bases). Germline loops: CDR1 DFQATT, CDR2 SNEGSKA (reference sequence). Trimming shortened V by 0 bases and J by 0 bases, and 12 bases separated the two germline ends. The CDR3 runs to 15 residues. CDR3 region: CSARDWDISSYEQYF. The CDR3 nucleotides read TGCAGTGCTAGAGATTGGGACATTAGCTCCTACGAGCAGTACTTC.

This sequence joins TRBV5-1 and TRBJ2-2; D possibly corresponds to TRBD2 (6 bases). The CDR3 contains 14 residues. Germline V gives CDR1 SGHRS, CDR2 YFSETQ. Trimming pared 7 bases from V and 3 bases from J, leaving 13 bases between. CDR3 sequence (DNA): TGCGCCAGCGAGGAGGGGACGTACACCGGGGAGCTGTTTTTT. Its protein product is CASEEGTYTGELFF.

Ten or more counts support this clonotype. The genes are TRBV7-2 and TRBJ2-7, with D perhaps TRBD1 (6 bases). The CDR3 is 11 amino acids. V dropped 5 bases and J dropped 11 bases, with 13 bases sitting between them. In germline, CDR1 is SGHTA, CDR2 FQGNSA. DNA for the CDR3: TGTGCCAGCAGCCTACAGGGTGAGAAGTACTTC. Protein sequence: CASSLQGEKYF.

This chain uses TRBV7-9 with TRBJ1-1; 9 bases match TRBD1. The J segment lost 8 bases and the V segment lost 4 bases, leaving 8 bases of the junction unmatched. The germline CDR1 and CDR2 sequences are SEHNR and FQNEAQ (reference sequence). The CDR3 has 14 amino acids. The CDR3 sequence is CASSSSYRGPEAFF. CDR3 DNA sequence: TGTGCCAGCAGCTCGTCCTACAGGGGGCCCGAAGCTTTCTTT.

The chain recombines TRBV6-2 or TRBV6-3 with TRBJ2-7; D possibly corresponds to TRBD2 (6 bases). Trimming took off 6 bases at V and 3 bases at J, with 15 bases between the two ends. The V gene's germline CDR1 is MNHEY and CDR2 SVGEGT. The CDR3 contains 14 residues. CDR3 loop: CASSPHGSVYEQYF. The CDR3 DNA follows: TGTGCCAGCAGCCCACACGGGAGTGTCTACGAGCAGTACTTC.

The CDR3 coding sequence is TGCAGTGCTAGAGACAGGACCTATGGCTACACCTTC. It yields the protein CSARDRTYGYTF. The chain employs TRBV20-1 and TRBJ1-2; D is unclear. The germline V gene has CDR1 DFQATT and CDR2 SNEGSKA (reference sequence). V lost 0 bases to trimming and J lost 4 bases, with 6 bases between them. CDR3 length: 12 residues.

The table lists this clonotype with many counts. The chain is built from TRBV5-1 and TRBJ1-6; possible D gene TRBD1, 5 bases. The germline CDR1 and CDR2 sequences are SGHRS and YFSETQ. V was clipped by 0 bases and J by 8 bases, with 12 bases between them. The CDR3 is 15 amino acids. Written as DNA, the CDR3 is TGCGCCAGCAGCTTGGCGGGGCCTCAGGATTCACCCCTCCACTTT. As protein: CASSLAGPQDSPLHF.

The V call is TRBV6-5, the J call TRBJ1-6, with D perhaps TRBD1 (5 bases). V shed 0 bases and J shed 7 bases, with 16 bases lying between them. The CDR3 is 17 amino acids. The germline CDR1 and CDR2 sequences are MNHEY and SVGAGI. The CDR3 DNA follows: TGTGCCAGCAGTTACTCTGTGGGGACCGTCGGGAATTCACCCCTCCACTTT. It is translated as CASSYSVGTVGNSPLHF.

This clonotype was detected many times. The gene calls are TRBV27 and TRBJ1-1, with D unresolved. The V and J ends lost 5 bases and 1 base respectively, with 8 bases between them. The CDR3 spans 13 residues. Germline V lookup: CDR1 MNHEY, CDR2 SMNVEV (reference sequence). CDR3 nucleotide sequence: TGTGCCAGCAGTCCCCCAGAGAACACTGAAGCTTTCTTT. The encoded protein is CASSPPENTEAFF.